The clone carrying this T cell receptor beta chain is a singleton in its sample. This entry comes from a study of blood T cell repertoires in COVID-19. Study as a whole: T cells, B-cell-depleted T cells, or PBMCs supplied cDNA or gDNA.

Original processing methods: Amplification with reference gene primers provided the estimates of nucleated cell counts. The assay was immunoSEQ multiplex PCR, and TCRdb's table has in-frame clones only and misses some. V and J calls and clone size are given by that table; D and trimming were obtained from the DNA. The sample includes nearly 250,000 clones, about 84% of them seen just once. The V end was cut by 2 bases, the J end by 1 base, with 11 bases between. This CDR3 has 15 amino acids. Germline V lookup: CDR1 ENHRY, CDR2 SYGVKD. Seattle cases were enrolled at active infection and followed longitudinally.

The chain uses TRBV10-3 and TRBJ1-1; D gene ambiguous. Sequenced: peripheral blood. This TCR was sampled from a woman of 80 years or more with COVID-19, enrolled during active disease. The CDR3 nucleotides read TGTGCCATCAGTGAGACGCCCGGGAAGAACACTGAAGCTTTCTTT. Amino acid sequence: CAISETPGKNTEAFF.